Each of the 20 T cell receptor beta chains below was sequenced from the same sample in a study of memory CD4+ T cells and cytomegalovirus serostatus. The protocol was immunoSEQ multiplex PCR, while the TCRdb copy is restricted to in-frame clones and leaves out a portion. Of approximately 63,000 clones in the sample, about three quarters are singletons; the top ten hold approximately 0.54%. Single viable CD3+CD4+CD8-CD45RO+ cells were sorted as the memory CD4+ T cells. Specimen: memory CD4+ T cells from blood. Source of these receptors: an adult in good health and CMV-seronegative. Some clones in this sample may be carry-over from other donors' samples.

In regard to this clone: This same CDR3 is encoded by further DNA sequences in the sample. The chain has TRBV5-5 and TRBJ1-2; 7 nucleotides match TRBD1. V shed 4 bases and J 5 bases; nucleotides not matched to a gene: 8. The CDR3 runs 14 residues. From germline, CDR1 is SGHKS and CDR2 YYEKEE (reference sequence). DNA of the CDR3: TGTGCCAGCAGCCCGGGGGACAGCGTTTATGGCTACACCTTC. Encoded protein: CASSPGDSVYGYTF. The full variable domain, completed using reference TRBV5-5 and TRBJ1-2, is DAGVTQSPTHLIKTRGQQVTLRCSPISGHKSVSWYQQVLGQGPQFIFQYYEKEERGRGNFPDRFSARQFPNYSSELNVNALLLGDSALYLCASSPGDSVYGYTFGSGTRLTVV.

The chain joins TRBV10-1 to TRBJ2-5, with D possibly matching TRBD2 (7 bases). Between the trimmed V and J ends, which lost 5 bases and 7 bases, there was a span of 17 bases. This CDR3 is 14 amino acids long. Germline CDR1 is WNHNN and CDR2 is SYGVQD (reference sequence). CDR3 region: CASSRGGAPGTQYF. The CDR3 DNA is TGCGCCAGCAGTCGTGGGGGGGCCCCCGGGACCCAGTACTTC.

This chain uses TRBV18 with TRBJ1-6, with no clear D. CDR1 and CDR2 (germline): KGHSH, LQKENI. This CDR3 comprises 14 residues. V lost 1 base and J 14 bases, leaving 15 bases between the germline ends. Here the CDR3 DNA reads TGTGCCAGCTCACCACAGGCCCAGGTAGAGGCCCTCCACTTT. Its translation is CASSPQAQVEALHF.

This chain joins TRBV7-8 and TRBJ2-3; no clear D gene. This CDR3 contains 13 residues. V was clipped by 0 bases and J by 2 bases, with 3 bases between them. Looked up from germline, CDR1 is SGHVS and CDR2 is FQNEAQ. This chain's CDR3 is CASSLALTDTQYF. The CDR3 DNA reads as TGTGCCAGCAGCTTAGCTCTCACAGATACGCAGTATTTT.

The rearrangement uses TRBV15 and TRBJ2-5; TRBD2 is a possible D gene (5 bases). Germline V gives CDR1 LNHNV, CDR2 YYDKDF (reference sequence). V dropped 2 bases and J dropped 4 bases, with 8 bases sitting between them. The CDR3 length is 13 residues. CDR3 region: CATSRLGGETQYF. CDR3 in DNA: TGTGCCACCAGCAGACTAGGAGGAGAGACCCAGTACTTC.

The V and J genes are TRBV29-1 and TRBJ2-2; maybe TRBD1 (5 bases). Between the trimmed V and J ends, which lost 7 bases and 6 bases, there was a span of 9 bases. Germline V gives CDR1 SQVTM, CDR2 ANQGSEA. This CDR3 contains 11 residues. Here the CDR3 reads CSGGHAGELFF. For the CDR3, the DNA is TGCAGCGGCGGACATGCCGGGGAGCTGTTTTTT.

This chain connects TRBV9 to TRBJ1-3, with D possibly TRBD1 on 5 matching bases. Trimming cost V 2 bases and J 2 bases, with 11 bases left between them. CDR3 size: 15 residues. The germline gives CDR1 SGDLS, CDR2 YYNGEE. CDR3 region: CASSVAGMAGNTIYF. The DNA for the CDR3 is TGTGCCAGCAGCGTCGCAGGGATGGCTGGAAACACCATATATTTT.

The genes are TRBV14 and TRBJ2-7; no reliable D call. V lost 4 bases and J lost 4, with 17 bases in between. Germline CDR1 SGHDN, CDR2 FVKESK. The CDR3 spans 15 residues. CDR3 protein: CASSRNLGPGYEQYF. In DNA, the CDR3 is TGTGCCAGCAGCCGAAATTTAGGACCTGGATACGAGCAGTACTTC.

In this sample, this clone turned up once. This rearrangement joins TRBV28 to TRBJ1-2; no firm D call. Germline V CDR1 and CDR2: MDHEN, SYDVKM. This CDR3 is built from 10 residues. Trimming cost V 6 bases and J 6 bases, with 5 bases left between them. This CDR3 reads CASSADGYTF. The CDR3 nucleotides are TGTGCCAGCAGCGCCGATGGCTACACCTTC.

V usage is TRBV7-2 and J usage is TRBJ1-2, with D uncertain. CDR3 length: 15 residues. The germline V gene encodes CDR1 SGHTA and CDR2 FQGNSA. V shed 3 bases and J shed 4 bases, with 15 bases lying between them. In DNA form, the CDR3 reads TGTGCCAGCAGCTTGGCAAACTCTAGGGCCTATGGCTACACCTTC. Translation gives CASSLANSRAYGYTF.

In its sample, this clone was seen a few times. The rearrangement joins TRBV29-1 to TRBJ2-1; 7 bases line up with TRBD2. There are 13 residues in the CDR3. Trimming removed 3 bases from V and 8 bases from J; junction bases left unmatched: 7. CDR1 and CDR2 from the germline V gene are SQVTM and ANQGSEA. The CDR3 DNA reads TGCAGCGTTGACGACGAGCGGGACTATGAGCAGTTCTTC. Its protein is CSVDDERDYEQFF.

This chain joins TRBV6-6 and TRBJ2-7, with a tentative D call TRBD2 (5 bases). This CDR3 has 14 residues. Trimming shortened V by 4 bases and J by 4 bases, and 14 bases separated the two germline ends. Germline CDR1 and CDR2: MNHNY and SVGAGI (reference sequence). CDR3 sequence reads: CASSFNPSGYEQYF. CDR3 bases: TGTGCCAGCAGTTTTAATCCCAGCGGTTACGAGCAGTACTTC.

The chain combines TRBV11-2 with TRBJ2-5; D is ambiguous. Germline CDR1 reads SGHAT; CDR2 reads FQNNGV. Between the trimmed V and J ends, which lost 0 bases and 4 bases, there was a span of 9 bases. This CDR3 is built from 14 residues. The CDR3 DNA reads TGTGCCAGCAGCTTAGATAATTCCCCAGAGACCCAGTACTTC. Its protein is CASSLDNSPETQYF. Drawing the rest from reference TRBV11-2 and TRBJ2-5, the complete variable domain is EAGVAQSPRYKIIEKRQSVAFWCNPISGHATLYWYQQILGQGPKLLIQFQNNGVVDDSQLPKDRFSAERLKGVDSTLKIQPAKLEDSAVYLCASSLDNSPETQYFGPGTRLLVL.

This CDR3 is CASSVGGLISGNTIYF. CDR3 nucleotide sequence: TGTGCCAGCAGCGTAGGGGGGCTAATATCTGGAAACACCATATATTTT. V is TRBV9 and J is TRBJ1-3; weak D call: TRBD1 (6 bases). The ends were cut back, 0 bases at V and 1 base at J, with 11 bases in the middle. Germline lookup yields CDR1 SGDLS and CDR2 YYNGEE. The CDR3 extends over 16 amino acids.

The gene calls are TRBV5-1 and TRBJ1-2; D remains ambiguous. The CDR3 has 14 residues. V lost 0 bases to trimming and J lost 6 bases, with 12 bases between them. Germline V gives CDR1 SGHRS, CDR2 YFSETQ. CDR3 sequence reads: CASSLGTSADGYTF. The CDR3 DNA reads TGCGCCAGCAGCTTGGGGACCTCGGCGGATGGCTACACCTTC.

V is TRBV7-9 and J is TRBJ2-1; either TRBD1 or TRBD2 may fit D (6 bases each). V lost 10 bases and J 2 bases, leaving 15 bases between the germline ends. CDR1 and CDR2 (germline): SEHNR, FQNEAQ (reference sequence). This CDR3 has 14 amino acids. The CDR3 sequence is CANGGPAPYNEQFF. The CDR3 nucleotides read TGTGCCAACGGGGGCCCTGCACCCTACAATGAGCAGTTCTTC.

The rearrangement uses TRBV5-5 and TRBJ2-7; D is unclear. CDR3 size: 15 residues. Germline V CDR1 and CDR2: SGHKS, YYEKEE (reference sequence). Trimming removed 0 bases at V and 3 bases at J, with 13 bases between. The CDR3 loop is CASSLADPTVYEQYF. In nucleotides, the CDR3 is TGTGCCAGCAGCTTGGCCGATCCTACCGTCTACGAGCAGTACTTC.

This chain joins TRBV2 and TRBJ2-1; D gene unclear. The CDR3 is 11 amino acids. Germline V gene lookup returns CDR1 SNHLY and CDR2 FYNNEI. Trimming took off 0 bases at V and 8 bases at J, with 2 bases between the two ends. The CDR3 sequence: CASSEAHEQFF. The CDR3 region has the DNA TGTGCCAGCAGTGAAGCGCATGAGCAGTTCTTC.

The CDR3 loop is CASGVWRSLPRAKETQYF. The CDR3 nucleotides read TGTGCCAGCGGAGTCTGGCGGTCCCTCCCCCGCGCAAAAGAGACCCAGTACTTC. The chain links TRBV5-6 to TRBJ2-5; D gene unclear. Germline V gene data show CDR1 as SGHDT and CDR2 as YYEEEE. V was clipped by 7 bases and J by 3 bases, with 28 bases between them. This CDR3 has 18 residues.

The gene calls are TRBV2 and TRBJ2-1, with unresolved D. Trimming took off 4 bases at V and 10 bases at J, with 8 bases between the two ends. CDR1 and CDR2 from the germline V gene are SNHLY and FYNNEI. This CDR3 contains 11 residues. The CDR3 spells CASSVDEEQFF. CDR3 sequence (DNA): TGTGCCAGCAGTGTCGACGAGGAGCAGTTCTTC.